Below are 19 T cell receptor beta chains sequenced from a single sample in a study of cytomegalovirus exposure and HLA in healthy donors. Method: immunoSEQ multiplex PCR; TCRdb's copy keeps in-frame clones and lacks some. The profile shows about 140,000 clones, approximately 82% of them singletons. Sequences were obtained from PBMCs. The origin of the receptors is a young man in good health and CMV-seropositive.

CDR3 loop: CASSSDTINYGYTF. The CDR3 DNA is TGCGCCAGCAGCTCGGACACGATAAACTATGGCTACACCTTC. This chain connects TRBV5-1 to TRBJ1-2, with TRBD1 as a possible D gene (5 bases). Germline V gene sequence: CDR1 SGHRS, CDR2 YFSETQ. The V end lost 3 bases, the J end lost 2 bases, and 11 bases lay between the germline ends. This CDR3 has 14 residues. The full variable domain, completed using reference TRBV5-1 and TRBJ1-2, is KAGVTQTPRYLIKTRGQQVTLSCSPISGHRSVSWYQQTPGQGLQFLFEYFSETQRNKGNFPGRFSGRQFSNSRSEMNVSTLELGDSALYLCASSSDTINYGYTFGSGTRLTVV.

The chain links TRBV27 to TRBJ1-6; 9 bases match TRBD1. Germline-derived CDR1 and CDR2 are MNHEY and SMNVEV (reference sequence). CDR3 length: 15 amino acids. Trimming at V came to 5 bases and at J to 8 bases, leaving 7 bases not matched to a gene. The CDR3 loop reads CASSRGTGQDSPLHF. The DNA of the CDR3 is TGTGCCAGCAGTCGAGGGACAGGGCAGGATTCACCCCTCCACTTT.

This clone was observed a single time. The chain joins TRBV15 to TRBJ2-5, with a weak D call TRBD1 (6 bases). Between the trimmed V and J ends, which lost 0 bases and 1 base, there was a span of 9 bases. Germline loops: CDR1 LNHNV, CDR2 YYDKDF (reference sequence). The CDR3 is 15 amino acids. Written as DNA, the CDR3 is TGTGCCACCAGCAGAGATTTGACAGGCCAAGAGACCCAGTACTTC. It codes for CATSRDLTGQETQYF.

This clone appeared a single time. This chain uses TRBV28 with TRBJ2-5; no reliable D call. This CDR3 region has 13 residues. Germline CDR1 and CDR2: MDHEN and SYDVKM. V lost 2 bases to trimming and J lost 4 bases, with 8 bases between them. CDR3 in amino acids: CASSLNTPETQYF. In nucleotides, the CDR3 is TGTGCCAGCAGTTTAAACACCCCAGAGACCCAGTACTTC.

This chain links TRBV9 with TRBJ1-5, with a possible D match to TRBD1 (6 bases). With 5 bases removed from V and 1 base from J, the gap between germline ends came to 10 bases. The CDR3 contains 14 residues. From germline, CDR1 is SGDLS and CDR2 YYNGEE. The CDR3 loop reads CASSTGTSNQPQHF. The DNA of the CDR3 is TGTGCCAGCAGTACAGGGACCAGCAATCAGCCCCAGCATTTT.

This clone is a singleton in its sample. The CDR3 reads CASSSAGQSYEQYF. The DNA of the CDR3 is TGTGCCAGCAGTTCGGCAGGGCAAAGCTACGAGCAGTACTTC. The chain uses TRBV27 and TRBJ2-7; TRBD1 might be the D (5 bases). V lost 4 bases, J lost 3 bases, and 13 bases lay in between. This CDR3 spans 14 amino acids. In germline, CDR1 is MNHEY, CDR2 SMNVEV (reference sequence).

This chain joins TRBV10-3 and TRBJ1-1; possible D gene TRBD1, 6 bases. This CDR3 is built from 14 residues. Per germline, CDR1 ENHRY and CDR2 SYGVKD. V lost 2 bases and J lost 1, with 8 bases in between. The CDR3 is CAISERGRNTEAFF. CDR3 DNA sequence: TGTGCCATCAGTGAGAGGGGGAGGAACACTGAAGCTTTCTTT.

This clone showed up just a few times. The chain joins TRBV6-5 to TRBJ2-1; 7 bases are a match to TRBD2. J was trimmed by 7 bases and V by 10 bases; bases with no gene match: 4. The germline CDR1 and CDR2 sequences are MNHEY and SVGAGI. The CDR3 runs to 11 residues. For the CDR3, the DNA is TGTGCCACTGCGGGGGTGAATGAGCAGTTCTTC. This sequence encodes CATAGVNEQFF.

V usage is TRBV29-1 and J usage is TRBJ2-4; 9 nucleotides line up with TRBD1. The V segment lost 6 bases and the J segment 7 bases; nucleotides outside the gene matches: 4. This CDR3 region has 12 residues. Per the germline V gene, CDR1 is SQVTM and CDR2 is ANQGSEA. The CDR3 DNA is TGCAGCGTGGGACAGGGTGGCAACATTCAGTACTTC. Amino acid sequence: CSVGQGGNIQYF.

V gene TRBV25-1 combines with J gene TRBJ2-7; 7 nucleotides align to TRBD1. There are 14 residues in the CDR3. With 6 bases clipped from V and 0 bases from J, the junction kept 5 bases outside the gene matches. CDR1 MGHDK and CDR2 SYGVNS come from the germline V gene. Here the CDR3 reads CASSPGQSSYEQYF. In DNA form, the CDR3 reads TGTGCCAGCAGCCCGGGACAGAGCTCCTACGAGCAGTACTTC.

The chain carries TRBV4-1 and TRBJ2-2, with 10 bases matching TRBD2. With 4 bases clipped from V and 4 bases from J, the junction kept 9 bases outside the gene matches. Per germline, CDR1 MGHRA and CDR2 YSYEKL. This CDR3 comprises 17 residues. CDR3 sequence (DNA): TGCGCCAGCAGCCTCACCTTAGCGGGGGGATTCACCGGGGAGCTGTTTTTT. It codes for CASSLTLAGGFTGELFF.

The genes are TRBV6-6 and TRBJ1-1, with 7 nucleotides matching TRBD1. J was trimmed by 5 bases and V by 6 bases; bases with no gene match: 6. The germline CDR1 and CDR2 sequences are MNHNY and SVGAGI (reference sequence). CDR3 length: 13 residues. This CDR3 is CASRETGRTEAFF. DNA for the CDR3: TGTGCCAGCAGAGAGACAGGGCGGACTGAAGCTTTCTTT.

This clone was seen a few times. The chain uses TRBV9 and TRBJ2-2; 7 bases align to TRBD1. CDR1 is SGDLS and CDR2 is YYNGEE in the germline V gene. V shed 4 bases, J shed 6 bases, and the junction held 3 bases outside the gene matches. The length of the CDR3 is 13 residues. The CDR3 DNA sequence: TGTGCCAGCAGCCCAGACAGGGCCGGGGAGCTGTTTTTT. This translates into CASSPDRAGELFF.

The chain links TRBV7-3 to TRBJ2-3; weak D call: TRBD1 (6 bases). The CDR3 is 17 residues long. With 3 bases removed from V and 3 bases from J, the gap between germline ends came to 19 bases. Germline loops: CDR1 SGHTA, CDR2 FQGTGA. The DNA of the CDR3 is TGTGCCAGCAGCTTTCAGACAGGTCGTAGTATGACAGATACGCAGTATTTT. It encodes CASSFQTGRSMTDTQYF.

The chain employs TRBV6-5 and TRBJ1-2; the D is unclear. V lost 2 bases and J 1 base, leaving 8 bases between the germline ends. CDR3 length: 14 residues. CDR1 is MNHEY and CDR2 is SVGAGI in the germline V gene. This CDR3 is CASSYREVNYGYTF. DNA for the CDR3: TGTGCCAGCAGTTACAGGGAGGTTAACTATGGCTACACCTTC.

The gene calls are TRBV10-3 and TRBJ2-1; 13 bases are a match to TRBD2. Germline CDR1 is ENHRY and CDR2 is SYGVKD. This CDR3 contains 16 residues. Trimming cost V 0 bases and J 7 bases; bases outside gene matches: 3. The CDR3 sequence is CAISESGTSGVNEQFF. DNA for the CDR3: TGTGCCATCAGTGAGTCCGGGACTAGCGGGGTTAATGAGCAGTTCTTC.

This chain uses TRBV11-2 with TRBJ2-5; D is possibly TRBD2 (6 bases). The germline V gene encodes CDR1 SGHAT and CDR2 FQNNGV. V was cut by 10 bases and J by 4 bases, with 16 bases left in between. The CDR3 has 13 amino acids. The CDR3 DNA sequence: TGTGCCACTACCCGCGGGACTGCAGAGACCCAGTACTTC. It codes for CATTRGTAETQYF.

V is TRBV27 and J is TRBJ2-3, with D perhaps matching TRBD2 (6 bases). The CDR3 loop spans 16 amino acids. The germline gives CDR1 MNHEY, CDR2 SMNVEV (reference sequence). With 6 bases removed from V and 4 bases from J, the gap between germline ends came to 20 bases. This chain's CDR3 is CASRGGLRARSDTQYF. In nucleotides, the CDR3 is TGTGCCAGCAGGGGGGGTTTAAGAGCAAGATCAGATACGCAGTATTTT.

This chain joins TRBV27 and TRBJ2-7; 9 bases fit TRBD2. There are 15 residues in the CDR3. Germline V gene data show CDR1 as MNHEY and CDR2 as SMNVEV (reference sequence). With 3 bases clipped from V and 5 bases from J, the junction kept 8 bases outside the gene matches. This CDR3 is CASSLGGTSNNEQYF. The DNA of the CDR3 is TGTGCCAGCAGTTTGGGTGGGACTAGCAACAACGAGCAGTACTTC.